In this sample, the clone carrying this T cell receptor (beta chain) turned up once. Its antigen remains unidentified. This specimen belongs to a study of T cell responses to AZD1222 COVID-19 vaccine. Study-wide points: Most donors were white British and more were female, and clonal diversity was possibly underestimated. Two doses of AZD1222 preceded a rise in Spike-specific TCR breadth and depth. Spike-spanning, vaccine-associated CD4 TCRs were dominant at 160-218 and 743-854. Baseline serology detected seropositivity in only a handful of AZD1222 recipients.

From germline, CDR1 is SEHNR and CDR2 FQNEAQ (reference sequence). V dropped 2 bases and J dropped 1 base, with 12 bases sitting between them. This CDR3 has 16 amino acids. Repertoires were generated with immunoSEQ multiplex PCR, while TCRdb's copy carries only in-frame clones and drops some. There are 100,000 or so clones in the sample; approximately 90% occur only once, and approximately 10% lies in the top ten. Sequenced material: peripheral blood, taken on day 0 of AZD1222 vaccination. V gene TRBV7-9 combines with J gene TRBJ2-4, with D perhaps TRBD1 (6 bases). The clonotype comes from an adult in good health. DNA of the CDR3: TGTGCCAGCAGCTTAAACAGGGAGAGGGCCAAAAACATTCAGTACTTC. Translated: CASSLNRERAKNIQYF.